This TCR beta chain was sequenced during a study of shared clonotypes between healthy human individuals. TCRdb's table, derived via immunoSEQ multiplex PCR, lists solely in-frame clones and lacks some. Here the sample spans 980,000 or so clones, less than 85% being singletons. This clone was observed a few times. CD4+ cells were split into CD45RA+ naive and CD45RA-negative memory subsets. V dropped 6 bases and J dropped 10; count of bases not matched to a gene: 4. The CDR3 consists of 12 residues. Germline-derived CDR1 and CDR2 are SQVTM and ANQGSEA. The source material was memory CD4+ T cells sorted from blood. The subset denotes: CD45RA-negative fraction. The rearrangement links TRBV29-1 to TRBJ2-1; TRBD1 matches 12 bases. This sequence originates from a man younger than 30 in good health. The CDR3 here is CSVGQGAGEQFF. The CDR3 nucleotides are TGCAGCGTGGGACAGGGGGCCGGGGAGCAGTTCTTC.